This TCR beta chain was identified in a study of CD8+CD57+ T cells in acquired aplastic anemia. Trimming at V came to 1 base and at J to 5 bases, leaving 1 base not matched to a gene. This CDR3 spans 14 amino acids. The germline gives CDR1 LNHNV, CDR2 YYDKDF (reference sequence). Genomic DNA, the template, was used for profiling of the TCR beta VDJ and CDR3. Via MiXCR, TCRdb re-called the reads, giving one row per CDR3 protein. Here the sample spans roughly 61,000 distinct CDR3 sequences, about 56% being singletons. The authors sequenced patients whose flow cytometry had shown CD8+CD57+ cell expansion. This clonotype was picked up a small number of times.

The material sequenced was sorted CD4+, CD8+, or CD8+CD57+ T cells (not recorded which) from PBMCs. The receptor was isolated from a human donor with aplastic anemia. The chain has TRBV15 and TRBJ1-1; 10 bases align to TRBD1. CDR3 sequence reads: CATSRGTGGTEAFF. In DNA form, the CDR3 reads TGTGCCACCAGCAGAGGGACAGGGGGTACTGAAGCTTTCTTT.